This TCR beta chain was sequenced for a study of radiation and T cells in renal cell carcinoma. The ends lost 2 bases at V and 6 bases at J; junction bases unmatched: 5. Germline V gene sequence: CDR1 SGHAT, CDR2 FQDESV (reference sequence). This CDR3 comprises 15 residues. Treatment indicated: 15 Gy SBRT to primary tumor, nephrectomy 4 weeks later. The protocol was immunoSEQ multiplex PCR, while the TCRdb copy is restricted to in-frame clones and leaves out a portion. The data contain around 19,000 clones, 55% of them singletons. This TCR was recovered from a man aged 45-65 years with renal cell carcinoma. The rearrangement links TRBV11-1 to TRBJ2-3, with 10 bases matching TRBD2. Here the sequenced sample was tumor tissue, taken from a patient whose treatment included radiotherapy and nephrectomy. CDR3 DNA: TGTGCCAGCAGCTTACTAGCGGGAGCACCCGATACGCAGTATTTT. Protein: CASSLLAGAPDTQYF.